What follows are 26 T cell receptor beta chains derived from one specimen sequenced in a study of blood T cell repertoires in COVID-19. TCRdb keeps only in-frame clones here, not all; method: immunoSEQ multiplex PCR. This table has about 240,000 clones, around 81% appearing once. Sequenced: peripheral blood. All receptors come from a woman of 80 years or more with COVID-19, enrolled during active disease.

The V call is TRBV5-6, the J call TRBJ1-2; D perhaps matches TRBD1 (6 bases). The V and J ends lost 0 bases and 3 bases respectively, with 9 bases between them. The CDR3 runs 14 residues. The germline CDR1 and CDR2 sequences are SGHDT and YYEEEE. The CDR3 protein is CASSLAGGHYGYTF. The CDR3 nucleotides read TGTGCCAGCAGCTTGGCGGGGGGGCACTATGGCTACACCTTC. The complete variable domain, with remaining parts taken from reference TRBV5-6 and TRBJ1-2, reads DAGVTQSPTHLIKTRGQQVTLRCSPKSGHDTVSWYQQALGQGPQFIFQYYEEEERQRGNFPDRFSGHQFPNYSSELNVNALLLGDSALYLCASSLAGGHYGYTFGSGTRLTVV.

The rearrangement joins TRBV7-2 to TRBJ1-2; 9 positions match TRBD1. V lost 5 bases and J lost 8; bases outside the gene matches: 9. CDR1 is SGHTA and CDR2 is FQGNSA in the germline V gene. The CDR3 covers 14 residues. CDR3 amino acids: CASSPQQGAEGYTF. In DNA, the CDR3 is TGTGCCAGCAGCCCGCAACAGGGGGCAGAAGGCTACACCTTC.

This chain connects TRBV5-4 to TRBJ2-7, with a possible D match to TRBD1 (6 bases). CDR1 is SGHNT, CDR2 YYREEE, per germline (reference sequence). V gave up 5 bases and J gave up 3 bases, with 9 bases separating them. This CDR3 has 12 amino acids. CDR3 sequence reads: CASSVDSYEQYF. CDR3 in DNA: TGTGCCAGCAGTGTGGACAGCTACGAGCAGTACTTC.

CDR3 DNA sequence: TGTGCCAGCAGCAGGGTGCGAGACACTGAAGCTTTCTTT. It yields the protein CASSRVRDTEAFF. The chain joins TRBV27 to TRBJ1-1; D possibly corresponds to TRBD1 (5 bases). The V end lost 6 bases, the J end lost 3 bases, and 11 bases lay between the germline ends. This CDR3 comprises 13 residues. In germline, CDR1 is MNHEY, CDR2 SMNVEV (reference sequence).

The chain has TRBV9 and TRBJ1-2; no firm D call. Trimming took 3 bases from V and 8 from J, leaving 11 bases between them. The CDR3 is 12 residues long. From germline, CDR1 is SGDLS and CDR2 YYNGEE. Here the CDR3 reads CASSGDLGGYTF. The CDR3 DNA reads as TGTGCCAGCAGCGGAGACCTCGGGGGCTACACCTTC.

The chain recombines TRBV19 with TRBJ2-4; D is ambiguous. The CDR3 contains 17 residues. The germline V gene encodes CDR1 LNHDA and CDR2 SQIVND (reference sequence). With 3 bases removed from V and 1 base from J, the gap between germline ends came to 16 bases. CDR3 in amino acids: CASSISVGSYAKNIQYF. Written as DNA, the CDR3 is TGTGCCAGTAGTATTAGTGTGGGCAGCTATGCCAAAAACATTCAGTACTTC. Full variable domain (missing parts from reference TRBV19 and TRBJ2-4): DGGITQSPKYLFRKEGQNVTLSCEQNLNHDAMYWYRQDPGQGLRLIYYSQIVNDFQKGDIAEGYSVSREKKESFPLTVTSAQKNPTAFYLCASSISVGSYAKNIQYFGAGTRLSVL.

The CDR3 sequence: CASSSIRNEQFF. The CDR3 DNA is TGTGCCAGCAGTTCAATCAGGAATGAGCAGTTCTTC. The chain is built from TRBV12-3 or TRBV12-4 and TRBJ2-1; D uncertain. V lost 4 bases and J lost 7, with 8 bases in between. The CDR3 contains 12 residues.

The chain carries TRBV5-1 and TRBJ2-5; the D gene is possibly TRBD1 (5 bases). This CDR3 is 16 amino acids long. V was shortened by 5 bases and J by 4 bases, with 21 bases between the two germline ends. Germline loops: CDR1 SGHRS, CDR2 YFSETQ. The CDR3 coding sequence is TGCGCCAGCAGTTTCAGTGGGTTCGGCCAGGGAGAGACCCAGTACTTC. This encodes CASSFSGFGQGETQYF.

This sequence joins TRBV20-1 and TRBJ2-5; D is perhaps TRBD1 or TRBD2 (6 bases each). This CDR3 comprises 15 residues. The germline CDR1 and CDR2 sequences are DFQATT and SNEGSKA (reference sequence). V was clipped by 3 bases and J by 2 bases, with 16 bases between them. CDR3: CSASGGSGGQETQYF. The CDR3 coding sequence is TGCAGTGCTAGTGGGGGCTCCGGGGGACAAGAGACCCAGTACTTC.

This clone was counted only a few times. This chain uses TRBV2 with TRBJ1-5; 7 bases are a match to TRBD1. This CDR3 region has 15 residues. V lost 3 bases, J lost 6 bases, and 8 bases stayed unmatched. Germline loops: CDR1 SNHLY, CDR2 FYNNEI. CDR3 sequence reads: CASSEQGTAAQPQHF. CDR3 DNA sequence: TGTGCCAGCAGTGAGCAAGGGACAGCGGCTCAGCCCCAGCATTTT.

CDR3 in amino acids: CASSRRLAGADTQYF. The CDR3, as DNA: TGTGCCAGCAGTCGGAGACTAGCGGGAGCAGATACGCAGTATTTT. The chain recombines TRBV2 with TRBJ2-3, with 12 nucleotides matching TRBD2. The CDR3 length is 15 residues. V shed 5 bases, J shed 4 bases, and the junction held 4 bases outside the gene matches. CDR1 is SNHLY, CDR2 FYNNEI, per germline.

The V and J genes are TRBV19 and TRBJ1-1; D remains unclear. The V gene's germline CDR1 is LNHDA and CDR2 SQIVND (reference sequence). The CDR3 runs 16 residues. Trimming pared 5 bases from V and 1 base from J, leaving 17 bases between. DNA for the CDR3: TGTGCCAGTAGTCCCATCACCCGGGGTGGGAACACTGAAGCTTTCTTT. This codes for CASSPITRGGNTEAFF.

The rearrangement links TRBV6-2 or TRBV6-3 to TRBJ2-1; 9 nucleotides agree with TRBD2. Germline V gene data show CDR1 as MNHEY and CDR2 as SVGEGT. The CDR3 has 14 residues. The V gene end was trimmed by 4 bases and the J gene end by 6 bases; junction bases not matched to a gene: 4. As DNA, the CDR3 is TGTGCCAGCAGTTTTAGCGGGGGACCCAATGAGCAGTTCTTC. The encoded protein is CASSFSGGPNEQFF.

V gene TRBV6-5 combines with J gene TRBJ1-5, with 10 bases lining up with TRBD1. After removal of 5 bases from V and 1 base from J, the junction contained 2 bases not matched to a gene. The CDR3 spans 15 residues. Germline V gene data show CDR1 as MNHEY and CDR2 as SVGAGI. CDR3 nucleotides: TGTGCCAGCAGTCCGGACAGGGGGAGCAATCAGCCCCAGCATTTT. Protein sequence: CASSPDRGSNQPQHF.

The rearrangement links TRBV28 to TRBJ2-3; no clear D gene. The CDR3 sequence is 13 residues long. Germline V gives CDR1 MDHEN, CDR2 SYDVKM. V was clipped by 8 bases and J by 0 bases, with 9 bases between them. The CDR3 region is CASRPASTDTQYF. The CDR3 nucleotides are TGTGCCAGCCGGCCAGCGAGCACAGATACGCAGTATTTT.

At least ten counts were recorded for this clone. CDR3 coding DNA: TGCGCCAGCAGCCAAGACCTGGAAGCTTTCTTT. As protein: CASSQDLEAFF. The rearrangement joins TRBV4-1 to TRBJ1-1; D is unclear. The CDR3 sequence is 11 residues long. CDR1 and CDR2 (germline): MGHRA, YSYEKL. The V gene lost 0 bases and the J gene lost 8 bases, with 4 bases spanning the gap.

V and J are TRBV6-2 or TRBV6-3 and TRBJ1-1; 7 bases are shared with TRBD1. The trim removed 7 bases at V and 0 bases at J, leaving 17 bases unmatched. The CDR3 consists of 18 residues. Per germline, CDR1 MNHEY and CDR2 SVGEGT. This CDR3 is CASIPSDRAPSLNTEAFF. The CDR3 DNA is TGTGCCAGCATCCCTTCCGACAGGGCCCCGTCGTTGAACACTGAAGCTTTCTTT.

This chain joins TRBV12-3 or TRBV12-4 and TRBJ1-1; D is unresolved. CDR3 length: 13 amino acids. V dropped 7 bases and J dropped 0 bases, with 9 bases sitting between them. CDR3 DNA sequence: TGTGCCAGCACCCCCTCTATGAACACTGAAGCTTTCTTT. It specifies CASTPSMNTEAFF.

The gene calls are TRBV2 and TRBJ1-5; the match to TRBD1 covers 9 bases. V shed 7 bases and J 5 bases; nucleotides not matched to a gene: 6. This CDR3 region has 14 residues. The V gene's germline CDR1 is SNHLY and CDR2 FYNNEI. CDR3 DNA sequence: TGTGCCAGCAACCCGGGACAGGGCTATCAGCCCCAGCATTTT. It yields the protein CASNPGQGYQPQHF.

V gene TRBV20-1 combines with J gene TRBJ2-3; D remains unclear. The germline V gene has CDR1 DFQATT and CDR2 SNEGSKA (reference sequence). The CDR3 length is 10 residues. Trimming cost V 3 bases and J 4 bases, with 2 bases left between them. Written as DNA, the CDR3 is TGCAGTGCTAGCTCAGATACGCAGTATTTT. Protein: CSASSDTQYF.

The V and J genes are TRBV18 and TRBJ2-3, with TRBD1 identical over 7 bases. Unmatched junction bases numbered 6, after V lost 2 bases and J lost 4 bases. CDR3 length: 15 residues. The germline gives CDR1 KGHSH, CDR2 LQKENI. CDR3 in DNA: TGTGCCAGCTCACCAGCCGGGACAGCCTCAGATACGCAGTATTTT. Protein sequence: CASSPAGTASDTQYF.

The rearrangement links TRBV10-1 to TRBJ1-5; 7 bases match TRBD1. V trimming: 7 bases; J trimming: 3 bases; junction bases outside the gene matches: 15. CDR1 and CDR2 (germline): WNHNN, SYGVQD (reference sequence). The CDR3 contains 17 residues. The DNA for the CDR3 is TGCGCCAGCAAACAAGCTCACGGGACAGCTATCAATCAGCCCCAGCATTTT. As protein: CASKQAHGTAINQPQHF.

In its sample, this clone was seen a few times. The J gene is TRBJ1-5, the V gene TRBV10-3; the D is unclear. Germline assignment: CDR1 ENHRY and CDR2 SYGVKD. Trimming shortened V by 4 bases and J by 7 bases, and 11 bases separated the two germline ends. The CDR3 has 13 residues. The CDR3: CAISVRTDQPQHF. In DNA, the CDR3 is TGTGCCATCAGTGTACGGACTGACCAGCCCCAGCATTTT.

This chain links TRBV5-1 with TRBJ2-5; the D gene is possibly TRBD1 (5 bases). With 0 bases removed from V and 5 bases from J, the gap between germline ends came to 14 bases. The CDR3 totals 15 residues. The germline gives CDR1 SGHRS, CDR2 YFSETQ. The CDR3 DNA follows: TGCGCCAGCAGCTTGGTGAAGGGGTTATCGGAGACCCAGTACTTC. Its protein is CASSLVKGLSETQYF.

The chain combines TRBV6-5 with TRBJ1-1, with 8 positions matching TRBD1. The CDR3 consists of 15 residues. Germline trimming cut 5 bases from V and 4 bases from J; bases unmatched to any gene: 9. The germline CDR1 and CDR2 sequences are MNHEY and SVGAGI. CDR3 sequence (DNA): TGTGCCAGCAGTCCAGGACAGGGAAGGTTCACTGAAGCTTTCTTT. Protein sequence: CASSPGQGRFTEAFF.

The chain joins TRBV5-4 to TRBJ1-6, with 7 bases aligning to TRBD1. The V segment lost 0 bases and the J segment 3 bases; nucleotides outside the gene matches: 0. There are 15 residues in the CDR3. Germline V CDR1 and CDR2: SGHNT, YYREEE (reference sequence). The CDR3 here is CASSLGQGYNSPLHF. The CDR3 coding sequence is TGTGCCAGCAGCTTGGGACAGGGCTATAATTCACCCCTCCACTTT. The variable domain in full, with the rest retrieved from reference TRBV5-4 and TRBJ1-6, is ETGVTQSPTHLIKTRGQQVTLRCSSQSGHNTVSWYQQALGQGPQFIFQYYREEENGRGNFPPRFSGLQFPNYSSELNVNALELDDSALYLCASSLGQGYNSPLHFGNGTRLTVT.